This T cell receptor (beta chain) was captured in a study of T cell responses to AZD1222 COVID-19 vaccine. Using immunoSEQ multiplex PCR, the repertoire was profiled, and TCRdb retains in-frame clones only, with some absent. Among 110,000 to 150,000 clones, about nine tenths were seen once, and the ten largest hold roughly 3.4%. Findings and caveats of the study: Of spike-specific TCRs, nearly half reportedly target regions left unmutated in variants. Among vaccine-associated CD4 TCRs, coverage spanned spike, with dominance at 160-218 and 743-854.

Germline-derived CDR1 and CDR2 are SQVTM and ANQGSEA. Unmatched junction bases numbered 7, after V lost 6 bases and J lost 6 bases. The CDR3 sequence is 13 residues long. Worth noting for this clone: Its target is unknown.

The sequencing used peripheral blood, collected 28 days after the second AZD1222 dose. This sequence originates from an adult who received the AZD1222 COVID-19 vaccine. The chain combines TRBV29-1 with TRBJ2-7, with 11 bases fitting TRBD2. The CDR3 bases are TGCAGCGTCATACTAGCGGGAGCGCCCGAGCAGTACTTC. Protein product: CSVILAGAPEQYF.